The TCR beta chain under discussion was sequenced for a study of low-dose radiotherapy and immunotherapy resistance in tumors. About the study: Every two weeks, the protocol called for intravenous cyclophosphamide at 200 mg/m2. It was given one day before each radiation and immunotherapy administration. Patients took aspirin (300 mg orally, daily) for four cycles beginning at cycle 1 day 1.

Alpha- and beta-chain coverage of first-strand cDNA came from TRAV- and TRBV-specific primers. Over approximately 19 PCR cycles, TCRs were amplified from a constant-region primer and V-primer adapter. In vitro transcription served to amplify the mRNA that had been isolated. MiXCR, run by TCRdb on the reads, gives a single entry per CDR3 protein. Here the sample spans around 60,000 distinct CDR3 sequences, around 23% being singletons. This clonotype was seen many times. The CDR3 contains 13 residues. Germline loops: CDR1 DFQATT, CDR2 SNEGSKA (reference sequence). V was trimmed by 3 bases and J by 6 bases, leaving 15 bases between them. Time point of the sample: after trial treatment. As to treatment: LDRT plus nivolumab, ipilimumab, low-dose cyclophosphamide and aspirin (RACIN trial). The therapy administered to donors comprised nivolumab, ipilimumab, aspirin, low-dose cyclophosphamide and low-dose radiotherapy.

The specimen was PBMCs, collected after low-dose radiotherapy plus immunotherapy. This chain joins TRBV20-1 and TRBJ2-7; D is possibly TRBD1 (5 bases). The clonotype originates from a male donor with prostate cancer. The CDR3 is CSASRGSLVEQYF. Here the CDR3 DNA reads TGCAGTGCTAGTAGGGGCAGCCTCGTCGAGCAGTACTTC.